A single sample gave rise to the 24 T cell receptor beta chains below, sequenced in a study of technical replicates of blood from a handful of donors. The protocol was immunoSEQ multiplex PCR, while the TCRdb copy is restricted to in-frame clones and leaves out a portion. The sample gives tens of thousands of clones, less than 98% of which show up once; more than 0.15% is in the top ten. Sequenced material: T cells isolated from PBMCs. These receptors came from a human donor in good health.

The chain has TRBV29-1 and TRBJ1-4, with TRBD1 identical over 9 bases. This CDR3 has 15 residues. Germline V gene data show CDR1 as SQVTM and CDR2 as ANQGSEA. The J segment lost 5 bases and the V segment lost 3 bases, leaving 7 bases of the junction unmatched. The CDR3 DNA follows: TGCAGCGTTGATGTTTCGGGACAGGGAAATGAAAAACTGTTTTTT. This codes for CSVDVSGQGNEKLFF.

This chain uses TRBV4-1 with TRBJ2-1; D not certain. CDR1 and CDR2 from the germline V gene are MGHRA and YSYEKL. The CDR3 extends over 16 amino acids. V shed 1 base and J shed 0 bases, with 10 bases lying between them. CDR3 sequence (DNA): TGCGCCAGCAGCCAAGTAGACACGCCCTCCTACAATGAGCAGTTCTTC. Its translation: CASSQVDTPSYNEQFF.

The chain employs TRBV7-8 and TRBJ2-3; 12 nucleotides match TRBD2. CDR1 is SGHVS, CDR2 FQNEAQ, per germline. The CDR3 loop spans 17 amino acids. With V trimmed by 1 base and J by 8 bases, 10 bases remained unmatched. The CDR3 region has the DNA TGTGCCAGCAGCTTAGAATCAGCTAGCGGGAGGGGTGGTACGCAGTATTTT. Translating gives CASSLESASGRGGTQYF. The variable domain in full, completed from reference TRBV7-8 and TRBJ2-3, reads GAGVSQSPRYKVAKRGQDVALRCDPISGHVSLFWYQQALGQGPEFLTYFQNEAQLDKSGLPSDRFFAERPEGSVSTLKIQRTQQEDSAVYLCASSLESASGRGGTQYFGPGTRLTVL.

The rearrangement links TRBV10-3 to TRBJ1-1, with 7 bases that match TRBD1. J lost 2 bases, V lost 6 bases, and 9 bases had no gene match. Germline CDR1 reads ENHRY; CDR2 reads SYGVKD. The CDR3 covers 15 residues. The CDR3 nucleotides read TGTGCCATCAGATTAAGACAGGGAGACAACACTGAAGCTTTCTTT. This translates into CAIRLRQGDNTEAFF.

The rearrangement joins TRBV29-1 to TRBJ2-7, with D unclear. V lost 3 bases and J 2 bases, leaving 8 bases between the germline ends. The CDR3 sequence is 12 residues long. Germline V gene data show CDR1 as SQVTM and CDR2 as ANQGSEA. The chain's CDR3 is CSVEAGPYEQYF. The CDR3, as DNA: TGCAGCGTTGAGGCAGGCCCCTACGAGCAGTACTTC.

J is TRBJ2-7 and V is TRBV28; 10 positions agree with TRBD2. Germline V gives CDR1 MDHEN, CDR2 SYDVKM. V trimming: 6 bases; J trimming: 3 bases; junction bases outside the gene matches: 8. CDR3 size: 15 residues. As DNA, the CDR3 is TGTGCCAGCAGGCCAGCGGGAGGGTGGCTCTACGAGCAGTACTTC. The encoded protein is CASRPAGGWLYEQYF.

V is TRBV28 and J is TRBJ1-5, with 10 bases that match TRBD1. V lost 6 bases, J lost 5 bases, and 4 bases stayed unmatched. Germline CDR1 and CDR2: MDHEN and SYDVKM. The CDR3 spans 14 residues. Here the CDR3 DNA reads TGTGCCAGCAGAGTAGGGACAGGGGATCAGCCCCAGCATTTT. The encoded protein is CASRVGTGDQPQHF.

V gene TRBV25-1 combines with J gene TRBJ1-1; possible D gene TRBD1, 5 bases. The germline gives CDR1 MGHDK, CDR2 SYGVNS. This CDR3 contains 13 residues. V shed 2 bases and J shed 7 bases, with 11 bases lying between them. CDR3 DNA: TGTGCCAGCAGTGAAGTTGGTAGGGGTGAAGCTTTCTTT. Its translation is CASSEVGRGEAFF.

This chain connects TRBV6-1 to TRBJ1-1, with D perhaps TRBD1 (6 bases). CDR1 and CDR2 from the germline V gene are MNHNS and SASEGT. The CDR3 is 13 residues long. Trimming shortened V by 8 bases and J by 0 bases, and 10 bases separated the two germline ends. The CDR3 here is CASGDTMNTEAFF. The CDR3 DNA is TGTGCCAGCGGGGACACCATGAACACTGAAGCTTTCTTT.

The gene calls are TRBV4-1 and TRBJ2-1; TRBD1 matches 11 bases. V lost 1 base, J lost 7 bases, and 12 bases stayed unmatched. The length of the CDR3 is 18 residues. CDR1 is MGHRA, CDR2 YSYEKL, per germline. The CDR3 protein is CASSQGTTGTGGRNEQFF. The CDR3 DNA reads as TGCGCCAGCAGCCAAGGGACTACCGGGACAGGGGGGAGGAATGAGCAGTTCTTC.

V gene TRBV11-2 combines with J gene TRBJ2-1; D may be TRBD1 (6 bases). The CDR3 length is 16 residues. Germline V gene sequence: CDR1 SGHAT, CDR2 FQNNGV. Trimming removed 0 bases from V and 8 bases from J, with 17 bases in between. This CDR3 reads CASSLDRLRGFHEQFF. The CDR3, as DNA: TGTGCCAGCAGCTTAGATCGGCTGAGGGGGTTCCATGAGCAGTTCTTC.

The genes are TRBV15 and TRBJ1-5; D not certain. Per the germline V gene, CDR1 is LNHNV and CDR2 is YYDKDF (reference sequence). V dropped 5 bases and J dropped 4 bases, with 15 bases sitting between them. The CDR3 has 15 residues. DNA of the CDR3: TGTGCCACCAGCGCCGAAAGGATCGGGAATCAGCCCCAGCATTTT. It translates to CATSAERIGNQPQHF.

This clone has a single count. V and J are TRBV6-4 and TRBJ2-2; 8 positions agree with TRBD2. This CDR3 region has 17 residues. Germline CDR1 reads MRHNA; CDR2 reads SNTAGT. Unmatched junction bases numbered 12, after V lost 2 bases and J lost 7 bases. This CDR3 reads CASSDSRREGRGGELFF. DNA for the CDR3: TGTGCCAGCAGTGACAGTCGCCGGGAGGGCCGGGGCGGGGAGCTGTTTTTT.

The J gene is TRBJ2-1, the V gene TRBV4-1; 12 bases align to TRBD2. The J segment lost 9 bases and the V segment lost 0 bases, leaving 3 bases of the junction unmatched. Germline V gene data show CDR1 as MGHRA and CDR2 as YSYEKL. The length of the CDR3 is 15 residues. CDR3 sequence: CASSQEASGRVEQFF. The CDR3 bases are TGCGCCAGCAGCCAAGAAGCTAGCGGGAGGGTTGAGCAGTTCTTC.

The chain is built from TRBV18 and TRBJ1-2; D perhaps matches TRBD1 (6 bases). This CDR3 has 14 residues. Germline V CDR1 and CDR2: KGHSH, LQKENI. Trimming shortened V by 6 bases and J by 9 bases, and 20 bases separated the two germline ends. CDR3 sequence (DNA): TGTGCCAGCTCCCCGGCGGGGGGCTCTGATCGCTACACCTTC. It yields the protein CASSPAGGSDRYTF.

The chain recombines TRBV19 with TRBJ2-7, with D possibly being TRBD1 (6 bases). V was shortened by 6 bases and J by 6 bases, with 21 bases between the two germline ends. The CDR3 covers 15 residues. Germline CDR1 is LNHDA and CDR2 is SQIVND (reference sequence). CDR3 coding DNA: TGTGCCAGTAGAAAAACTACAGGGATGGTAAGCGAGCAGTACTTC. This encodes CASRKTTGMVSEQYF.

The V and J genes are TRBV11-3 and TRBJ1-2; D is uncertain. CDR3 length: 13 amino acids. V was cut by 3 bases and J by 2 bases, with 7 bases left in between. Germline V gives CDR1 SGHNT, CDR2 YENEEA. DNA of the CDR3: TGTGCCAGCAGCTTCACACAGAACTATGGCTACACCTTC. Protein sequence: CASSFTQNYGYTF.

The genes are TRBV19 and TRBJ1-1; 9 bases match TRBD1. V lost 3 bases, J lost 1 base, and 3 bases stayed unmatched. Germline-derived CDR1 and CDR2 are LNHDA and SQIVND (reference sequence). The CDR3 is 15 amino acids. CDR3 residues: CASSIPGQGNTEAFF. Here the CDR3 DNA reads TGTGCCAGTAGTATCCCGGGACAGGGGAACACTGAAGCTTTCTTT.

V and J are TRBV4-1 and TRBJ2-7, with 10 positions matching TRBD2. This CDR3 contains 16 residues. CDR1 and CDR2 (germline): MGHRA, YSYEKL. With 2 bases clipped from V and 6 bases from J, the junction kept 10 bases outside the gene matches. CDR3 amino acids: CASSQLRSGTSAEQYF. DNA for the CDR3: TGCGCCAGCAGCCAATTGCGATCCGGGACTAGCGCCGAGCAGTACTTC.

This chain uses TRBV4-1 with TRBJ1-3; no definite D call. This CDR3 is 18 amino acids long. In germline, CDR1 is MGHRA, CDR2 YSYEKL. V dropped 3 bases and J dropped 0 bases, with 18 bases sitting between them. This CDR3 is CASSHKRLETLSGNTIYF. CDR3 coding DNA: TGCGCCAGCAGCCATAAGAGACTCGAGACCCTCTCTGGAAACACCATATATTTT.

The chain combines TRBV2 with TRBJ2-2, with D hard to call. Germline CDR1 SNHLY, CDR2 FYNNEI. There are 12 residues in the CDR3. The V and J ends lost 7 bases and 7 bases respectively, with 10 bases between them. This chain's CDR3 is CASTVSSGELFF. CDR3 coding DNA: TGTGCCAGCACAGTATCAAGCGGGGAGCTGTTTTTT.

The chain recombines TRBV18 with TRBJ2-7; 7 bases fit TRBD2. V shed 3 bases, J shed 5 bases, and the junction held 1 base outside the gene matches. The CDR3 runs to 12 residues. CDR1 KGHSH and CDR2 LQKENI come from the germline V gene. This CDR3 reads CASSPGLDEQYF. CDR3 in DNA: TGTGCCAGCTCACCCGGACTAGACGAGCAGTACTTC.

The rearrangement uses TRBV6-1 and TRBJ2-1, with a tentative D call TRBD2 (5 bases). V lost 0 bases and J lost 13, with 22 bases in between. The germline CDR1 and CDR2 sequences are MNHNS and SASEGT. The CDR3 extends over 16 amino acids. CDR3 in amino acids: CASSEAGTLSGLGQFF. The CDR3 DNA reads TGTGCCAGCAGTGAAGCGGGAACCTTGAGCGGATTGGGTCAGTTCTTC.

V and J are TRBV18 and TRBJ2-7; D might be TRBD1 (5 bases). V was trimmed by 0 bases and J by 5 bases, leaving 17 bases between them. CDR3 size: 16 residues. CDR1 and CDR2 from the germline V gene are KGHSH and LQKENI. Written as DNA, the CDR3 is TGTGCCAGCTCACCACCGCGGCAGGGAAATATGAACGAGCAGTACTTC. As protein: CASSPPRQGNMNEQYF.